Given below is one T cell receptor beta chain in context. The sample belongs to a study of blood T cell repertoires in COVID-19. Across the whole study: Sites across the United States, Italy and Spain contributed samples from acute and convalescent COVID-19. T cells, B-cell-depleted T cells, or PBMCs provided the cDNA or gDNA that served as material.

Authors' methods: Amplification of reference gene primers provided the estimated nucleated cell counts. Profiled with immunoSEQ multiplex PCR; TCRdb holds only in-frame clones, not every one. V, J and clone size were drawn from that table, and D and trimming were deduced from the DNA. The table records 190,000 or so clones, roughly 84% of them present only once. Per germline, CDR1 MNHNY and CDR2 SVGAGI (reference sequence). Deletions cut 6 bases from V and 1 base from J, with 12 bases between. The CDR3 runs 14 residues. The clonotype was recovered from an elderly woman with acute or convalescent COVID-19. Sequenced: peripheral blood. The chain has TRBV6-6 and TRBJ2-5, with D possibly being TRBD1 (5 bases). This CDR3 is CASRPDRVQETQYF. The CDR3 DNA sequence: TGTGCCAGCAGACCAGACAGAGTCCAAGAGACCCAGTACTTC.